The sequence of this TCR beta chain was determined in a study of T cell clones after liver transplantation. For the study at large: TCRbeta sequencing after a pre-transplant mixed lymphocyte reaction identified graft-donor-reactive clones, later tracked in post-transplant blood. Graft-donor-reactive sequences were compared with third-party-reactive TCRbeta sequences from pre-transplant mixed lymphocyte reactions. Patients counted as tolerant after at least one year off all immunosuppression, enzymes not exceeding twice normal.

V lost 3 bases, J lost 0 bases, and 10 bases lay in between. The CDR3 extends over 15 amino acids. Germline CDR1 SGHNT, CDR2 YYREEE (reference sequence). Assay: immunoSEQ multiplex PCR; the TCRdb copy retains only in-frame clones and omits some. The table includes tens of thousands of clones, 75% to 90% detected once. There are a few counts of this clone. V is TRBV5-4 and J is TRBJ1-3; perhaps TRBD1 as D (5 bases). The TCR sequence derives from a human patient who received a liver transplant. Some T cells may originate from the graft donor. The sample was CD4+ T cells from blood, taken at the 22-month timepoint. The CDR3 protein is CASSSGIDSGNTIYF. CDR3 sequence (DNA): TGTGCCAGCAGCTCAGGGATAGACTCTGGAAACACCATATATTTT.